This is a list of T cell receptor beta chains from one sample in a study of blood T cell repertoires in COVID-19. Measured with immunoSEQ multiplex PCR; TCRdb has only the in-frame clones, and not every one. This sample carries about 200,000 clones, roughly 92% of them seen once, and the ten largest clones take roughly 0.76%. Sample: peripheral blood. These receptors were obtained from a man aged 25 to 45 with COVID-19, enrolled during active disease. CDR3s include the opening cysteine and the closing phenylalanine or tryptophan. Part of the rows lack a size; the others show once, few, many or a class for expanded clones.

size	V	J	CDR3
.	TRBV19	TRBJ1-3	CASTETGVNGNTIYF
once	TRBV6-4	TRBJ2-1	CASSSQVLNEQFF
.	TRBV9	TRBJ1-1	CASSATGTGGEAFF
.	TRBV5-1	TRBJ1-2	CASSFTGGEANYGYTF
.	TRBV5-1	TRBJ2-1	CASSSLAGSKYNEQFF
.	TRBV19	TRBJ1-5	CASSSGGGNQPQHF
.	TRBV9	TRBJ1-2	CASSVLPEARGYTF
.	TRBV7-3	TRBJ1-6	CASSWTGDNSPLHF
.	TRBV3-1/TRBV3-2	TRBJ2-3	CASRRWTSGGLSTDTQYF
.	TRBV5-1	TRBJ1-5	CASSRTGGDQPQHF
.	TRBV4-1	TRBJ1-2	CASSQDRGVGYGYTF
.	TRBV9	TRBJ2-2	CASSVTTSFTGELFF
.	TRBV28	TRBJ1-2	CASSLWRVRNSENYGYTF
.	TRBV27	TRBJ1-6	CASSLTGNYNSPLHF
.	TRBV7-2	TRBJ2-3	CASLRTGPDTQYF
.	TRBV5-5	TRBJ2-1	CASSLAAGGLLGQFF
.	TRBV3-1/TRBV3-2	TRBJ1-6	CASSQDRRVNSPLHF
.	TRBV14	TRBJ1-1	CASSQGRGWTEAFF
.	TRBV2	TRBJ2-2	CASRDTAWETGELFF
.	TRBV6-1	TRBJ2-3	CASSDRTSVPLTLYF
.	TRBV5-6	TRBJ1-2	CASSLRGQGYTF
.	TRBV6-5	TRBJ2-1	CASRYLAGDNEQFF
.	TRBV5-1	TRBJ2-3	CASSRRDRVSTDTQYF
once	TRBV18	TRBJ1-5	CASSPSGNNQPQHF
.	TRBV27	TRBJ1-5	CASSLSGANQPQHF
.	TRBV5-1	TRBJ1-2	CASSLPGQGAPTNYGYTF
.	TRBV5-1	TRBJ1-4	CASSLGQGRTNEKLFF
.	TRBV14	TRBJ1-3	CASSQDPRGNTIYF
.	TRBV29-1	TRBJ1-2	CSVGDRVADGYTF
once	TRBV18	TRBJ1-1	CASSPTGQITRYEAFF
.	TRBV5-6	TRBJ1-5	CASSLMTGNQPQHF
.	TRBV3-1/TRBV3-2	TRBJ1-1	CASSPRTTGGTEAFF
.	TRBV10-3	TRBJ1-1	CAISPRGNTEAFF
once	TRBV20-1	TRBJ2-1	CSATKAGEQFF
once	TRBV6-5	TRBJ1-5	CASSYSGGNQPQHF
.	TRBV9	TRBJ2-2	CASSAQGSNTGELFF
.	TRBV18	TRBJ1-1	CASSTGQGWNTEAFF
once	TRBV27	TRBJ1-6	CASSLRVGDSPLHF
.	TRBV9	TRBJ2-5	CASSASPSSGAQETQYF
.	TRBV19	TRBJ2-1	CASKSGGPNEQFF
once	TRBV25-1	TRBJ1-5	CASSHAGAILPQHF
.	TRBV10-3	TRBJ1-1	CAMRPDSQNTEAFF
.	TRBV19	TRBJ1-1	CASSIDRGMNTEAFF
.	TRBV6-4	TRBJ2-5	CASSDGGDRNSGPRETQYF
.	TRBV3-1/TRBV3-2	TRBJ1-1	CASSQEGTGITEAFF
once	TRBV6-1	TRBJ2-1	CASSEISGLAGYNEQFF
.	TRBV7-9	TRBJ1-1	CASSWRGTEAFF
.	TRBV19	TRBJ1-3	CASSPRTGTGNTIYF
.	TRBV5-6	TRBJ1-2	CASSPTGNRGYTF
.	TRBV7-2	TRBJ1-5	CASRPGQVNQPQHF
.	TRBV5-6	TRBJ2-1	CASSYGLAQSYNEQFF
once	TRBV9	TRBJ1-1	CASSVVIGGTEAFF
once	TRBV9	TRBJ2-5	CASSVKPSKETQYF